This TCR beta chain was retrieved from a study of response to subunit inactivated influenza vaccine. Whole-study findings and limits: Each seasonal influenza vaccination recruits few new T cells, the authors suggested.

This clonotype was seen a handful of times. Antigen specificity is unknown. The junction does not match germline at one end; this may be a read error. This CDR3 is 16 amino acids long. Germline V CDR1 and CDR2: MNHEY, SVGAGI. TCRdb fed the RT-PCR reads into MiXCR, producing one record per CDR3 protein. This table holds 550,000 to 800,000 distinct CDR3 sequences, 15% to 19% found once. The gene calls are TRBV6-5 and TRBJ1-1; TRBD1 matches at 11 bases. The source was PBMCs from blood, collected 11 to 12 days after vaccination. The clonotype comes from a man between 45 and 60 years old who received an inactivated influenza vaccine. The CDR3 DNA is TGCGCCAGCAGTTCCGTGGGGACAGGGGGTTCTATTGGAGCTTTCTTT. The encoded protein is CASSSVGTGGSIGAFF.